This TCR beta chain was recovered during a study of blood T cell repertoires in COVID-19. About the research overall: Sites across the United States, Italy and Spain contributed samples from acute and convalescent COVID-19. PBMCs, B-cell-depleted T cells, or T cells were the source of the cDNA or gDNA that made up the material.

Method: immunoSEQ multiplex PCR; TCRdb's copy keeps in-frame clones and lacks some. The sample includes roughly 410,000 clones, 87% of them seen just once. This receptor was identified in a woman aged 60-75 years with COVID-19, enrolled during active disease. Sequencing was carried out using peripheral blood.

The chain's CDR3 is CASSSATGSGYGYTF. CDR3 DNA sequence: TGTGCCAGCAGCTCCGCGACAGGGTCTGGCTATGGCTACACCTTC. The chain recombines TRBV7-2 with TRBJ1-2; 7 positions agree with TRBD1. The germline gives CDR1 SGHTA, CDR2 FQGNSA. This CDR3 contains 15 residues. Losses at the gene ends were 4 bases for V and 4 bases for J; bases not matched to a gene: 9. Together with reference TRBV7-2 and TRBJ1-2, the CDR3 gives the full variable domain: GAGVSQSPSNKVTEKGKDVELRCDPISGHTALYWYRQSLGQGLEFLIYFQGNSAPDKSGLPSDRFSAERTGGSVSTLTIQRTQQEDSAVYLCASSSATGSGYGYTFGSGTRLTVV.